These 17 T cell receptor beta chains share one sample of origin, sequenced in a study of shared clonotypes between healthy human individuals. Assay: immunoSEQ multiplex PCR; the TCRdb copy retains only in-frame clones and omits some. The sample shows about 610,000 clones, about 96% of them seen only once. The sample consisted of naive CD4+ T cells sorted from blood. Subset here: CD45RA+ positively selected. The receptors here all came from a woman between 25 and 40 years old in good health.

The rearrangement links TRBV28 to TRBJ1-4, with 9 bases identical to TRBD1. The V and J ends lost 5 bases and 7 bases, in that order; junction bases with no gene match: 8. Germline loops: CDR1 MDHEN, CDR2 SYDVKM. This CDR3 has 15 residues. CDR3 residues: CASSRTGTGSEKLFF. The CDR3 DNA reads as TGTGCCAGCAGTCGTACCGGGACAGGGAGTGAAAAACTGTTTTTT.

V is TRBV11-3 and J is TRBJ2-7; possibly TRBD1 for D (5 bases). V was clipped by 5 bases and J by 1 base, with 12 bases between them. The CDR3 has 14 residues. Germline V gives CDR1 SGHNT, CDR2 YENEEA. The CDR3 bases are TGTGCCAGCAGCATGTCAGGGTTTTCCTACGAGCAGTACTTC. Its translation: CASSMSGFSYEQYF. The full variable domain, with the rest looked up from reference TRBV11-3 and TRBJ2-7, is EAGVVQSPRYKIIEKKQPVAFWCNPISGHNTLYWYLQNLGQGPELLIRYENEEAVDDSQLPKDRFSAERLKGVDSTLKIQPAELGDSAVYLCASSMSGFSYEQYFGPGTRLTVT.

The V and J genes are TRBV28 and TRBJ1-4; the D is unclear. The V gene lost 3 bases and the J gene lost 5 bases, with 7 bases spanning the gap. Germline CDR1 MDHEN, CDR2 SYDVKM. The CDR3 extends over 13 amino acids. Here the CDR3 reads CASSFYGNEKLFF. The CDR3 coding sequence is TGTGCCAGCAGTTTTTACGGCAATGAAAAACTGTTTTTT.

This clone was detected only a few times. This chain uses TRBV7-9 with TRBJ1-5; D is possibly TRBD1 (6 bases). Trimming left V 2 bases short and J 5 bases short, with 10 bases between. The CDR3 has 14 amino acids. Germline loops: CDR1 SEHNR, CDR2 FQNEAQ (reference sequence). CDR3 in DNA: TGTGCCAGCAGCTTATCCGGGGGCGATCAGCCCCAGCATTTT. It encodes CASSLSGGDQPQHF.

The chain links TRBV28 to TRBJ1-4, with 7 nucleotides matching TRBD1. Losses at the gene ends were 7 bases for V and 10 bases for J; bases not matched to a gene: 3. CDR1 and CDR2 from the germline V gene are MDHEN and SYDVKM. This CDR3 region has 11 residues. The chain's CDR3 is CASTWTGKLFF. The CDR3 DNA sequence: TGTGCCAGCACCTGGACAGGAAAACTGTTTTTT.

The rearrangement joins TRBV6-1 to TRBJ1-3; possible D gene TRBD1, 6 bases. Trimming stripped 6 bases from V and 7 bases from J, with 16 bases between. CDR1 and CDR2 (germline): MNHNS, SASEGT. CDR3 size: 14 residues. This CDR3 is CASRVDRPPNTIYF. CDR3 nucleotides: TGTGCCAGCAGAGTTGACAGGCCACCCAACACCATATATTTT.

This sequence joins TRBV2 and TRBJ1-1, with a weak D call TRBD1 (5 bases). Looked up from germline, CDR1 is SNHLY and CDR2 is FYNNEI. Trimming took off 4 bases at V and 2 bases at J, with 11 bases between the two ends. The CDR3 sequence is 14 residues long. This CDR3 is CASSARGTNTEAFF. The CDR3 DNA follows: TGTGCCAGCAGTGCGAGAGGGACCAACACTGAAGCTTTCTTT.

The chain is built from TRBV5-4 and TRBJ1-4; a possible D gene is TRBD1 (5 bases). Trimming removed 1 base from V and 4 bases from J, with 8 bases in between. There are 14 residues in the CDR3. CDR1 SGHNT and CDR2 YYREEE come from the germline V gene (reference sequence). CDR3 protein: CASSLQGNNEKLFF. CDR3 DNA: TGTGCCAGCAGCTTGCAGGGAAATAATGAAAAACTGTTTTTT.

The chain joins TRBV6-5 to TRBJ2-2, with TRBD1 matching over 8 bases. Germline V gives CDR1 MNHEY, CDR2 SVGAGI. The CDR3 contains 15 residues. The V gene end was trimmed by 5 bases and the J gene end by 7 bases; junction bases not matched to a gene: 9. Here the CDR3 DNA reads TGTGCCAGCAGTCAGCAGGGGGCGCCGGTCGGGGAGCTGTTTTTT. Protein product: CASSQQGAPVGELFF.

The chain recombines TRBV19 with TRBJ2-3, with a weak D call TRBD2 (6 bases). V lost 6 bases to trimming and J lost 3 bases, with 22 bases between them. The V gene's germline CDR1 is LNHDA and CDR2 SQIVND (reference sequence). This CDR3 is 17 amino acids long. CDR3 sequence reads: CASRSGRGRRRTDTQYF. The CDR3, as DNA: TGTGCCAGTAGATCCGGGCGGGGACGCCGGAGGACAGATACGCAGTATTTT.

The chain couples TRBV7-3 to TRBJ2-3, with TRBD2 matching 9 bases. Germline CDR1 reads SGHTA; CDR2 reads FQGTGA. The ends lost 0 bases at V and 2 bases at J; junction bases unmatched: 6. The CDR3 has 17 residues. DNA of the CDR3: TGTGCCAGCAGCTTAACGTCTCTAGCGGGGTCCACAGATACGCAGTATTTT. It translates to CASSLTSLAGSTDTQYF.

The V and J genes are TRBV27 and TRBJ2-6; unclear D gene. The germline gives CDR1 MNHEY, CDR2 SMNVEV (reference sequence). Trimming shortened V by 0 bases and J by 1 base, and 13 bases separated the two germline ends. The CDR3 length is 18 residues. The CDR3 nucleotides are TGTGCCAGCAGTTTATCTTCGCTTGACCTATCTGGGGCCAACGTCCTGACTTTC. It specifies CASSLSSLDLSGANVLTF.

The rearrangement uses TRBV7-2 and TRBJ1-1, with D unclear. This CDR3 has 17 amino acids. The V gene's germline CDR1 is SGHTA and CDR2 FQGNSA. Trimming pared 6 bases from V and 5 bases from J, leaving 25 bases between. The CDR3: CASSPDWTSIRVTEAFF. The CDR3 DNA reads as TGTGCCAGCAGTCCGGACTGGACGTCGATCAGAGTTACTGAAGCTTTCTTT. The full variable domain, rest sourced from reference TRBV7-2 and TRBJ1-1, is GAGVSQSPSNKVTEKGKDVELRCDPISGHTALYWYRQSLGQGLEFLIYFQGNSAPDKSGLPSDRFSAERTGGSVSTLTIQRTQQEDSAVYLCASSPDWTSIRVTEAFFGQGTRLTVV.

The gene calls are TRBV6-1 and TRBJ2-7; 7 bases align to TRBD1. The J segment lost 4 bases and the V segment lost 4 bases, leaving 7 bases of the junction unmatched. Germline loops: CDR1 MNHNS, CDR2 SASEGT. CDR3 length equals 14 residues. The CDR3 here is CASSGPSGQYEQYF. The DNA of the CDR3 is TGTGCCAGCAGTGGGCCTTCGGGACAGTACGAGCAGTACTTC.

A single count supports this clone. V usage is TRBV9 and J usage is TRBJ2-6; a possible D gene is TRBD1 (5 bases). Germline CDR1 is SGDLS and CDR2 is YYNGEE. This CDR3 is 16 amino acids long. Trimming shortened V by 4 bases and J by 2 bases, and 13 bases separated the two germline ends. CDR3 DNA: TGTGCCAGCAGCCATAGGTGGGGCGCTGGGGCCAACGTCCTGACTTTC. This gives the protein CASSHRWGAGANVLTF.

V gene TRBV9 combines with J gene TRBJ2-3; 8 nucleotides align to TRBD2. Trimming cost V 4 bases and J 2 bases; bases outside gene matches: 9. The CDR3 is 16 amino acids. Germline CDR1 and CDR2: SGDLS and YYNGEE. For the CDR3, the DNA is TGTGCCAGCAGCAGAACCCTAGCGGGCGACACAGATACGCAGTATTTT. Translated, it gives CASSRTLAGDTDTQYF.

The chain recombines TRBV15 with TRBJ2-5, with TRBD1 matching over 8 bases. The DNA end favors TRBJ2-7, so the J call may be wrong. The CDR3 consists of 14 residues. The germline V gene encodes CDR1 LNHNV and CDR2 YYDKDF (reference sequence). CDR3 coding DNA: TGTGCCACCAACCGGGACAGGACCTCCCGCGAGCAGTACTTC. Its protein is CATNRDRTSREQYF.